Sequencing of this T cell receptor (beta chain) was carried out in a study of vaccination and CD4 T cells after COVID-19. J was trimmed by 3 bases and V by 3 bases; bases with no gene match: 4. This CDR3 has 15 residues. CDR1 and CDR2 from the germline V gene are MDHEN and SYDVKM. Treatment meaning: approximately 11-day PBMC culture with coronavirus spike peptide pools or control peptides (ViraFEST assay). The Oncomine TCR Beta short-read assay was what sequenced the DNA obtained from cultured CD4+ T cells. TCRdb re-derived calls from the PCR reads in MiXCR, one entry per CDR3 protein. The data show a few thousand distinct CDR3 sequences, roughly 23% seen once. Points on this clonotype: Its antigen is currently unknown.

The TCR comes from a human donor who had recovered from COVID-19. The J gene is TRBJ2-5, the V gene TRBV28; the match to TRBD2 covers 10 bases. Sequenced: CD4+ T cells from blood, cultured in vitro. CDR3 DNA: TGTGCCAGCAGTTTGGCCAGCGGGGGGGAAGAGACCCAGTACTTC. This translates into CASSLASGGEETQYF.